The source of this T cell receptor (beta chain) is a study of CD8+CD57+ T cells in acquired aplastic anemia. Study at large: Across the sorted CD4+ and CD8+ cells, DNA amounts averaged about 3.2 ug.

V was clipped by 5 bases and J by 4 bases, with 12 bases between them. The CDR3 extends over 13 amino acids. CDR1 SEHNR and CDR2 FQNEAQ come from the germline V gene (reference sequence). Points from the study as a whole: The same twenty-nine CD8+ CDR3 sequences occurred in patients and in controls.

This clonotype was counted between two and nine times. The antigen remains unidentified. Genomic DNA constituted the template upon which TCR beta VDJ and CDR3 profiling was performed. Each CDR3 protein is one row after TCRdb ran MiXCR on the reads. The table lists 310,000 or so distinct CDR3 sequences, about 50% of them singletons. Patients selected for sequencing had displayed CD8+CD57+ cell expansion by flow cytometry. Receipt of therapy had not occurred in any patient by the time of blood sampling. The receptor comes from a human donor with aplastic anemia. The chain links TRBV7-9 to TRBJ2-7; D gene ambiguous. Material for sequencing was sorted CD4+, CD8+, or CD8+CD57+ T cells (not recorded which) from PBMCs. CDR3: CASSPPERYEQYF. The CDR3 DNA reads TGTGCCAGCAGCCCCCCCGAAAGATACGAGCAGTACTTC.